The TCR beta chain described here comes from a study of beta chain features in type 1 diabetes. General study findings and limits: Shorter TCRB CDR3s, moderately but significantly so, marked every one of the four CD4+ subsets in Type 1 diabetes patients.

Worth noting for this clone: Its matching antigen is unknown.

Sequenced material consisted of expressed TCRB transcripts (all of the isolated RNA was reverse transcribed). Measured with immunoSEQ multiplex PCR; TCRdb has only the in-frame clones, and not every one. The sample carries approximately 170,000 clones, 7% to 9% recorded once. This CDR3 is built from 13 residues. Deletions cut 1 base from V and 8 bases from J, with 14 bases between. Germline V CDR1 and CDR2: GTSNPN, SVGIG (reference sequence). The specimen sequenced was central memory CD4+ T cells from blood. V and J are TRBV30 and TRBJ1-2, with D possibly being TRBD1 (5 bases). This TCR was recovered from a man between 18 and 29 years old with type 1 diabetes. As DNA, the CDR3 is TGTGCCTGGAGTGGCGGGACGGATCTAGGCTACACCTTC. Translated: CAWSGGTDLGYTF.